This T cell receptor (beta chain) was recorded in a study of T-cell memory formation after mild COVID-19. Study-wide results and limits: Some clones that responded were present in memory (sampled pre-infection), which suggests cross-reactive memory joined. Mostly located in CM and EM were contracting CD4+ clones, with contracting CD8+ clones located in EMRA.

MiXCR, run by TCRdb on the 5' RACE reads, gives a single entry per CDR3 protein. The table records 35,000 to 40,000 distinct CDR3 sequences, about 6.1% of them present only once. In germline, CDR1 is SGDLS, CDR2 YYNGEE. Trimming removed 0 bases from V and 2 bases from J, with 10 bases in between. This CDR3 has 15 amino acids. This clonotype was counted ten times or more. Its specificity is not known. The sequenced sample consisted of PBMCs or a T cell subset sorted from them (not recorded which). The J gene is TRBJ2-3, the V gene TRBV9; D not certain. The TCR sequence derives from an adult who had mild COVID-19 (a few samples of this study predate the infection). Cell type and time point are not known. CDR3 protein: CASSVAATYTDTQYF. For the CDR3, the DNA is TGTGCCAGCAGCGTAGCGGCCACCTACACAGATACGCAGTATTTT.